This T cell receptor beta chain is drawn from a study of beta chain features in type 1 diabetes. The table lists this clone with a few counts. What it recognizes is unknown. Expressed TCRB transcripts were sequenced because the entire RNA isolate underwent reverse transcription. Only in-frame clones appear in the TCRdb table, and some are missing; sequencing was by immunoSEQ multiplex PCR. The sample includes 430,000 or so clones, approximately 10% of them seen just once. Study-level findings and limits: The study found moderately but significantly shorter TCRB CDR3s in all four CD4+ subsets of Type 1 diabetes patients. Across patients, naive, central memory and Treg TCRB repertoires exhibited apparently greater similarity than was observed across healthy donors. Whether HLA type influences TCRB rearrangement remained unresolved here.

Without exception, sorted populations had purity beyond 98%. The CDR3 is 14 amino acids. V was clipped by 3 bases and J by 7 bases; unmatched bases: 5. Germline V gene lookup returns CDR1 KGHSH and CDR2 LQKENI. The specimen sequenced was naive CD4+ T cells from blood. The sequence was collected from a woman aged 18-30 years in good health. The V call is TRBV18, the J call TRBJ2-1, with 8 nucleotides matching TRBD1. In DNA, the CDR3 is TGTGCCAGCTCACCGTGGACAGGGAATAATGAGCAGTTCTTC. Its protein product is CASSPWTGNNEQFF.